Shown below are 15 T cell receptor beta chains from a single sample sequenced in a study of OX40 agonist ivuxolimab in advanced cancers. Sequenced by immunoSEQ multiplex PCR; TCRdb stores in-frame clones only, minus some. The sample yields around 44,000 clones, just under 90% seen once. The source material was CD4+ or CD8+ T cells sorted from blood, sampled in a trial of the OX40 agonist ivuxolimab. The receptors here all came from an adult with an advanced solid tumor such as melanoma, head and neck, liver or kidney cancer.

A few counts support this clone. The CDR3 is CASSQEFGSSGNTIYF. DNA for the CDR3: TGTGCCAGCAGCCAAGAGTTCGGATCCTCTGGAAACACCATATATTTT. The chain links TRBV13 to TRBJ1-3; no clear D gene. Germline CDR1 and CDR2: PRHDT and FYEKMQ (reference sequence). The CDR3 loop spans 16 amino acids. V lost 5 bases and J lost 0, with 14 bases in between.

The chain uses TRBV7-5 and TRBJ2-5; the table's TRBD2 call for D was not verified on the DNA. TRBV7-5 is a pseudogene. CDR3 size: 14 residues. The CDR3 DNA sequence: TGTGCCAGAAGCCCCCCGCGCCCAAAAGAGACCCAGTACTTC. It translates to CARSPPRPKETQYF.

The chain combines TRBV6-5 with TRBJ1-1, with TRBD1 identical over 7 bases. Germline CDR1 and CDR2: MNHEY and SVGAGI. The trim removed 4 bases at V and 4 bases at J, leaving 12 bases unmatched. The CDR3 has 16 amino acids. Here the CDR3 DNA reads TGTGCCAGCAGTTCCCGACCGACAGGGTGGCGCACTGAAGCTTTCTTT. This encodes CASSSRPTGWRTEAFF.

The chain employs TRBV14 and TRBJ2-1, with 7 nucleotides matching TRBD2. Per the germline V gene, CDR1 is SGHDN and CDR2 is FVKESK. Trimming took 0 bases from V and 3 from J; bases not matched to a gene: 8. The length of the CDR3 is 17 residues. Here the CDR3 DNA reads TGTGCCAGCAGCCAAGAGTGGGGGGGGAGGTTCTACAATGAGCAGTTCTTC. Encoded protein: CASSQEWGGRFYNEQFF.

The rearrangement uses TRBV5-6 and TRBJ2-7; a weak D match, TRBD2 (5 bases). The germline V gene encodes CDR1 SGHDT and CDR2 YYEEEE. Trimming cost V 4 bases and J 2 bases, with 16 bases left between them. The CDR3 runs to 15 residues. The CDR3 DNA is TGTGCCAGCAGCCGACTGCGGACTGCTACCTACGAGCAGTACTTC. This encodes CASSRLRTATYEQYF.

The CDR3 coding sequence is TGTGCCAGCAGCTTAGTGAAAACAGATACGCAGTATTTT. It translates to CASSLVKTDTQYF. The chain has TRBV7-2 and TRBJ2-3; D uncertain. The CDR3 is 13 residues long. Germline V gene data show CDR1 as SGHTA and CDR2 as FQGNSA. The germline V and J ends were trimmed by 1 base and 3 bases, with 5 bases remaining between them.

V and J are TRBV7-9 and TRBJ2-1; D is ambiguous. Trimming removed 0 bases at V and 9 bases at J, with 6 bases between. Germline loops: CDR1 SEHNR, CDR2 FQNEAQ (reference sequence). The CDR3 is made up of 12 amino acids. CDR3 sequence: CASSLASGEQFF. CDR3 sequence (DNA): TGTGCCAGCAGCTTAGCGTCGGGTGAGCAGTTCTTC.

This sequence joins TRBV5-4 and TRBJ2-2; a weak D match, TRBD1 (6 bases). Germline values: CDR1 SGHNT, CDR2 YYREEE (reference sequence). The V end lost 6 bases, the J end lost 5 bases, and 14 bases lay between the germline ends. The CDR3 has 14 amino acids. This CDR3 reads CASTNRVGTGELFF. Written as DNA, the CDR3 is TGTGCCAGCACCAACAGGGTGGGGACCGGGGAGCTGTTTTTT.

The chain couples TRBV29-1 to TRBJ2-2; maybe TRBD2 (5 bases). Germline V gene sequence: CDR1 SQVTM, CDR2 ANQGSEA. The CDR3 loop spans 12 amino acids. V shed 3 bases and J shed 3 bases, with 5 bases lying between them. CDR3 sequence (DNA): TGCAGCGTTGAGCGGGACACCGGGGAGCTGTTTTTT. Encoded protein: CSVERDTGELFF.

This clone was seen once. The gene calls are TRBV14 and TRBJ2-2; D is unresolved. Germline V gene lookup returns CDR1 SGHDN and CDR2 FVKESK. The CDR3 is made up of 13 amino acids. V was shortened by 0 bases and J by 2 bases, with 1 base between the two germline ends. The CDR3 DNA sequence: TGTGCCAGCAGCCAAGATAACACCGGGGAGCTGTTTTTT. Translated, it gives CASSQDNTGELFF.

V gene TRBV7-2 combines with J gene TRBJ1-3; D remains unclear. Germline lookup yields CDR1 SGHTA and CDR2 FQGNSA. This CDR3 comprises 16 residues. Deletions cut 5 bases from V and 2 bases from J, with 16 bases between. The CDR3 is CASSRTHGSTGNTIYF. In DNA form, the CDR3 reads TGTGCCAGCAGCCGGACGCACGGGTCAACTGGAAACACCATATATTTT. The entire variable domain, with the rest obtained from reference TRBV7-2 and TRBJ1-3, is as follows: GAGVSQSPSNKVTEKGKDVELRCDPISGHTALYWYRQSLGQGLEFLIYFQGNSAPDKSGLPSDRFSAERTGGSVSTLTIQRTQQEDSAVYLCASSRTHGSTGNTIYFGEGSWLTVV.

The rearrangement joins TRBV9 to TRBJ2-5; 10 nucleotides match TRBD2. The DNA end lines up better with TRBJ2-7; the J call may be wrong. Germline CDR1 reads SGDLS; CDR2 reads YYNGEE. The CDR3 runs to 15 residues. The CDR3 coding sequence is TGTGCCAGCAGCTCGGGACTAGCGCTGTACTACGAGCAGTACTTC. As protein: CASSSGLALYYEQYF.

The chain is built from TRBV6-5 and TRBJ1-1; a possible D gene is TRBD1 (6 bases). The CDR3 loop spans 15 amino acids. Germline V gene data show CDR1 as MNHEY and CDR2 as SVGAGI. Trimming cost V 7 bases and J 6 bases, with 21 bases left between them. This chain's CDR3 is CASKGWGMAGAEAFF. The CDR3 DNA sequence: TGTGCCAGCAAAGGGTGGGGAATGGCAGGGGCTGAAGCTTTCTTT.

The chain uses TRBV4-1 and TRBJ2-2; D gene uncertain. The CDR3 runs 16 residues. Germline V gene data show CDR1 as MGHRA and CDR2 as YSYEKL. Trimming pared 3 bases from V and 4 bases from J, leaving 15 bases between. The CDR3 is CASSQKSNSGTGELFF. CDR3 in DNA: TGCGCCAGCAGCCAGAAATCAAACTCTGGCACCGGGGAGCTGTTTTTT.

The table lists this clone with a count of one. The chain recombines TRBV15 with TRBJ2-1; D ambiguous. The germline V and J ends were trimmed by 1 base and 4 bases, with 8 bases remaining between them. Germline V lookup: CDR1 LNHNV, CDR2 YYDKDF (reference sequence). The CDR3 sequence is 14 residues long. DNA of the CDR3: TGTGCCACCAGCAGAGCTAATAAATACAATGAGCAGTTCTTC. It translates to CATSRANKYNEQFF. Drawing the rest from reference TRBV15 and TRBJ2-1, the complete variable domain is DAMVIQNPRYQVTQFGKPVTLSCSQTLNHNVMYWYQQKSSQAPKLLFHYYDKDFNNEADTPDNFQSRRPNTSFCFLDIRSPGLGDTAMYLCATSRANKYNEQFFGPGTRLTVL.